These 29 T cell receptor beta chains were all obtained from the same sample, sequenced in a study of T cell changes during pregnancy in multiple sclerosis (dated by TCRdb to between 2018 and 2021). The protocol used for the library was the immunoSEQ multiplex PCR assay. TCRdb carries this immuneACCESS record with in-frame sequences only. Its versions omit some clonotypes, under half of them owing to an unresolved V gene in the studies checked, with the rest unexplained. In all, the sample holds some 14,000 clones, and more than 70% of those were seen once. Together, the top ten hold approximately 8.2% of the sample. The material sequenced was CD8+ T cells from peripheral blood mononuclear cells, taken in the first trimester of pregnancy. The receptor source for this set is a female donor with multiple sclerosis, enrolled in a pregnancy study.

This sequence joins TRBV30 and TRBJ1-1; TRBD1 is a possible D gene (6 bases). V was shortened by 2 bases and J by 2 bases, with 9 bases between the two germline ends. Germline CDR1 is GTSNPN and CDR2 is SVGIG (reference sequence). The CDR3 loop spans 13 amino acids. The CDR3 region is CAWSLGGNTEAFF. The CDR3, as DNA: TGTGCCTGGAGTCTAGGGGGAAACACTGAAGCTTTCTTT.

The J gene is TRBJ1-4, the V gene TRBV29-1, with D possibly matching TRBD1 (5 bases). V lost 2 bases and J 8 bases, leaving 12 bases between the germline ends. Germline V gene data show CDR1 as SQVTM and CDR2 as ANQGSEA. This CDR3 spans 13 amino acids. The CDR3: CSVERGEGEKLFF. CDR3 DNA sequence: TGCAGCGTTGAACGGGGGGAAGGGGAAAAACTGTTTTTT.

The chain has TRBV2 and TRBJ2-1; 9 positions agree with TRBD2. The germline gives CDR1 SNHLY, CDR2 FYNNEI. V lost 4 bases, J lost 7 bases, and 11 bases stayed unmatched. The CDR3 covers 16 residues. CDR3: CASSGVAGGLMNEQFF. The CDR3 DNA follows: TGTGCCAGCAGTGGTGTTGCGGGGGGGCTAATGAATGAGCAGTTCTTC.

The chain is built from TRBV7-8 and TRBJ1-5; 10 positions match TRBD1. V shed 3 bases, J shed 5 bases, and the junction held 10 bases outside the gene matches. The CDR3 extends over 17 amino acids. Germline V gene data show CDR1 as SGHVS and CDR2 as FQNEAQ. In DNA, the CDR3 is TGTGCCAGCAGCTTTCTGAACGGGGACAGGGGACATCAGCCCCAGCATTTT. It yields the protein CASSFLNGDRGHQPQHF.

The chain combines TRBV6-1 with TRBJ1-5, with TRBD1 identical over 7 bases. CDR3 length: 18 amino acids. Losses at the gene ends were 2 bases for V and 0 bases for J; bases not matched to a gene: 10. CDR1 and CDR2 from the germline V gene are MNHNS and SASEGT. This chain's CDR3 is CASSEPRTGLNSNQPQHF. The CDR3, as DNA: TGTGCCAGCAGTGAACCCCGGACAGGCCTAAATAGCAATCAGCCCCAGCATTTT.

This CDR3 is CASSSGQPNTEAFF. The CDR3 nucleotides are TGTGCCAGCAGCTCCGGACAGCCGAACACTGAAGCTTTCTTT. The V gene is TRBV7-9, the J gene TRBJ1-1; weak D call: TRBD1 (6 bases). The CDR3 sequence is 14 residues long. From germline, CDR1 is SEHNR and CDR2 FQNEAQ (reference sequence). The V end lost 4 bases, the J end lost 1 base, and 10 bases lay between the germline ends.

This rearrangement joins TRBV19 to TRBJ1-5, with D perhaps matching TRBD1 (5 bases). Between the trimmed V and J ends, which lost 5 bases and 2 bases, there was a span of 16 bases. Germline CDR1 and CDR2: LNHDA and SQIVND (reference sequence). CDR3 length equals 16 residues. This CDR3 is CASSVVFMTGNQPQHF. The DNA for the CDR3 is TGTGCCAGTAGTGTTGTGTTTATGACAGGCAATCAGCCCCAGCATTTT.

The V and J genes are TRBV5-1 and TRBJ2-1; 13 bases match TRBD2. CDR3 length equals 15 residues. Losses at the gene ends were 6 bases for V and 6 bases for J; bases not matched to a gene: 6. The germline gives CDR1 SGHRS, CDR2 YFSETQ. The CDR3 DNA is TGCGCCAGCACCCTACTAGCGGGGGGGCTCAATGAGCAGTTCTTC. As protein: CASTLLAGGLNEQFF.

Concerning this clone itself: This may be a read error, as it is one base from a much larger clone. The J gene is TRBJ2-7, the V gene TRBV2; 12 bases line up with TRBD1. The CDR3 is 14 residues long. Germline-derived CDR1 and CDR2 are SNHLY and FYNNEI. V trimming: 3 bases; J trimming: 4 bases; junction bases outside the gene matches: 1. CDR3 DNA: TGTGCCAGCAGTGAGGGACAGGGGGCGTACGAGCAGTACTTC. It codes for CASSEGQGAYEQYF. Supplemented by reference TRBV2 and TRBJ2-7, the full variable domain reads EPEVTQTPSHQVTQMGQEVILRCVPISNHLYFYWYRQILGQKVEFLVSFYNNEISEKSEIFDDQFSVERPDGSNFTLKIRSTKLEDSAMYFCASSEGQGAYEQYFGPGTRLTVT.

This clone ranks as medium-sized. This specimen includes other DNA sequences encoding the same CDR3. The chain combines TRBV6-4 with TRBJ2-3, with 13 bases aligning to TRBD2. Germline values: CDR1 MRHNA, CDR2 SNTAGT. V shed 2 bases and J 4 bases; nucleotides not matched to a gene: 0. The CDR3 spans 15 residues. CDR3 DNA: TGTGCCAGCAGTGACACTAGCGGGGGGGCAGATACGCAGTATTTT. Its translation: CASSDTSGGADTQYF.

The rearrangement joins TRBV6-6 to TRBJ2-3, with TRBD2 identical over 10 bases. This CDR3 is built from 16 residues. From germline, CDR1 is MNHNY and CDR2 SVGAGI (reference sequence). Trimming cost V 4 bases and J 2 bases; bases outside gene matches: 6. CDR3: CASSSLGTSVTDTQYF. The CDR3 DNA sequence: TGTGCCAGCAGTTCTCTGGGGACTAGCGTCACAGATACGCAGTATTTT.

The chain recombines TRBV19 with TRBJ1-1, with D possibly TRBD1 on 6 matching bases. The CDR3 runs to 19 residues. In germline, CDR1 is LNHDA, CDR2 SQIVND (reference sequence). V was trimmed by 5 bases and J by 3 bases, leaving 28 bases between them. Here the CDR3 DNA reads TGTGCCAGTAGTGCCGGGACATTTCCAGGGGCTCATGGGGACACTGAAGCTTTCTTT. This translates into CASSAGTFPGAHGDTEAFF.

This clone appeared once. The rearrangement links TRBV5-6 to TRBJ1-5; 8 bases align to TRBD1. Germline loops: CDR1 SGHDT, CDR2 YYEEEE. The CDR3 loop spans 14 amino acids. Losses at the gene ends were 3 bases for V and 3 bases for J; bases not matched to a gene: 2. The CDR3: CASSYRGSNQPQHF. CDR3 nucleotide sequence: TGTGCCAGCAGCTACAGGGGGTCCAATCAGCCCCAGCATTTT. Looking up the rest from reference TRBV5-6 and TRBJ1-5 gives the full variable domain: DAGVTQSPTHLIKTRGQQVTLRCSPKSGHDTVSWYQQALGQGPQFIFQYYEEEERQRGNFPDRFSGHQFPNYSSELNVNALLLGDSALYLCASSYRGSNQPQHFGDGTRLSIL.

The chain has TRBV28 and TRBJ1-3; D gene uncertain. This CDR3 has 18 residues. The germline V gene has CDR1 MDHEN and CDR2 SYDVKM. V lost 3 bases, J lost 0 bases, and 18 bases lay in between. CDR3 sequence: CASSLREYYAHSGNTIYF. The CDR3 DNA reads as TGTGCCAGCAGTTTGAGGGAATACTACGCTCACTCTGGAAACACCATATATTTT.

This sequence joins TRBV5-6 and TRBJ2-4, with 7 bases lining up with TRBD2. This CDR3 has 19 amino acids. After removal of 6 bases from V and 0 bases from J, the junction contained 18 bases not matched to a gene. Germline lookup yields CDR1 SGHDT and CDR2 YYEEEE. Written as DNA, the CDR3 is TGTGCCAGCACCCTACGTGGGGGAGGGTTCCAAATAGCCAAAAACATTCAGTACTTC. It specifies CASTLRGGGFQIAKNIQYF.

The chain combines TRBV5-1 with TRBJ1-6; 7 bases are shared with TRBD1. This CDR3 region has 13 residues. CDR1 is SGHRS and CDR2 is YFSETQ in the germline V gene. J lost 10 bases, V lost 4 bases, and 5 bases had no gene match. CDR3 bases: TGCGCCAGCAGCCTGGACAGGCCGTCACCCCTCCACTTT. This sequence encodes CASSLDRPSPLHF.

This clone showed up just once. The V call is TRBV25-1, the J call TRBJ2-3; TRBD2 aligns across 9 bases. The germline CDR1 and CDR2 sequences are MGHDK and SYGVNS. After removal of 8 bases from V and 3 bases from J, the junction contained 9 bases not matched to a gene. The length of the CDR3 is 15 residues. The CDR3: CASDPAGGRTDTQYF. CDR3 DNA sequence: TGTGCCAGCGACCCCGCGGGGGGGAGGACAGATACGCAGTATTTT.

This sequence joins TRBV9 and TRBJ1-2; D is possibly TRBD1 (5 bases). The V and J ends lost 0 bases and 7 bases respectively, with 13 bases between them. Per the germline V gene, CDR1 is SGDLS and CDR2 is YYNGEE. The CDR3 totals 14 residues. CDR3 nucleotides: TGTGCCAGCAGCGTAGCGGCAGGGTCTTTTGGCTACACCTTC. It translates to CASSVAAGSFGYTF. Looking up the rest from reference TRBV9 and TRBJ1-2 gives the full variable domain: DSGVTQTPKHLITATGQRVTLRCSPRSGDLSVYWYQQSLDQGLQFLIQYYNGEERAKGNILERFSAQQFPDLHSELNLSSLELGDSALYFCASSVAAGSFGYTFGSGTRLTVV.

CDR3 protein: CASSWTGGDEKLFF. Here the CDR3 DNA reads TGTGCCAGCAGTTGGACAGGGGGGGATGAAAAACTGTTTTTT. This chain uses TRBV28 with TRBJ1-4; 10 bases match TRBD1. This CDR3 is 14 amino acids long. With 4 bases clipped from V and 6 bases from J, the junction kept 2 bases outside the gene matches. CDR1 and CDR2 from the germline V gene are MDHEN and SYDVKM.

The rearrangement links TRBV7-9 to TRBJ2-7, with TRBD1 matching over 9 bases. Germline V gene lookup returns CDR1 SEHNR and CDR2 FQNEAQ (reference sequence). The CDR3 extends over 15 amino acids. The ends lost 4 bases at V and 10 bases at J; junction bases unmatched: 14. CDR3 sequence: CASSSVDRGYITQYF. CDR3 sequence (DNA): TGTGCCAGCAGCTCAGTGGACAGGGGATATATTACACAGTACTTC.

The chain joins TRBV10-2 to TRBJ1-1; no clear D gene. Germline assignment: CDR1 WSHSY and CDR2 SAAADI. V dropped 6 bases and J dropped 6 bases, with 11 bases sitting between them. The length of the CDR3 is 12 residues. CDR3 sequence: CASSIDIAEAFF. The CDR3 coding sequence is TGCGCCAGCAGCATCGACATCGCTGAAGCTTTCTTT.

This sequence joins TRBV19 and TRBJ2-2, with 8 bases that match TRBD1. Germline V gene data show CDR1 as LNHDA and CDR2 as SQIVND (reference sequence). This CDR3 contains 16 residues. V gave up 5 bases and J gave up 0 bases; unmatched junction bases: 5. The CDR3 here is CASSPGQGPNTGELFF. In DNA form, the CDR3 reads TGTGCCAGTAGTCCCGGACAGGGCCCGAACACCGGGGAGCTGTTTTTT.

The chain recombines TRBV7-9 with TRBJ1-4; weak D call: TRBD1 (5 bases). This CDR3 is 17 amino acids long. The germline V gene has CDR1 SEHNR and CDR2 FQNEAQ (reference sequence). The germline V and J ends were trimmed by 5 bases and 6 bases, with 22 bases remaining between them. DNA for the CDR3: TGTGCCAGCAGCCCTAGGGCCGGGGGGTTATCGGATGAAAAACTGTTTTTT. The encoded protein is CASSPRAGGLSDEKLFF.

The J gene is TRBJ2-4, the V gene TRBV2; D is unclear. Trimming took off 0 bases at V and 9 bases at J, with 21 bases between the two ends. This CDR3 region has 17 residues. Germline V gene data show CDR1 as SNHLY and CDR2 as FYNNEI. CDR3: CASSEARTVGWVGIQYF. The CDR3 coding sequence is TGTGCCAGCAGTGAAGCGCGAACAGTCGGATGGGTTGGCATTCAGTACTTC.

The rearrangement uses TRBV13 and TRBJ2-7; weak D call: TRBD2 (6 bases). The germline CDR1 and CDR2 sequences are PRHDT and FYEKMQ (reference sequence). The length of the CDR3 is 15 residues. V lost 5 bases to trimming and J lost 4 bases, with 18 bases between them. The CDR3 reads CASSLAGQGGYEQYF. CDR3 DNA: TGTGCCAGCAGCCTAGCCGGCCAGGGAGGTTACGAGCAGTACTTC. The full variable domain, with the rest looked up from reference TRBV13 and TRBJ2-7, is AAGVIQSPRHLIKEKRETATLKCYPIPRHDTVYWYQQGPGQDPQFLISFYEKMQSDKGSIPDRFSAQQFSDYHSELNMSSLELGDSALYFCASSLAGQGGYEQYFGPGTRLTVT.

V usage is TRBV7-9 and J usage is TRBJ2-1, with D perhaps TRBD1 (6 bases). Germline CDR1 reads SEHNR; CDR2 reads FQNEAQ (reference sequence). CDR3 length equals 12 residues. Trimming took off 7 bases at V and 4 bases at J, with 8 bases between the two ends. The CDR3 coding sequence is TGTGCCAGCACCGGGACATACAATGAGCAGTTCTTC. It is translated as CASTGTYNEQFF.

The rearrangement links TRBV19 to TRBJ1-1; TRBD1 agrees at 7 bases. CDR1 and CDR2 (germline): LNHDA, SQIVND (reference sequence). J lost 6 bases, V lost 3 bases, and 7 bases had no gene match. This CDR3 spans 14 amino acids. The CDR3 region has the DNA TGTGCCAGTAGTATTGGCCAGGGGGTCGCTGAAGCTTTCTTT. It translates to CASSIGQGVAEAFF. Full variable domain (remainder filled in from reference TRBV19 and TRBJ1-1): DGGITQSPKYLFRKEGQNVTLSCEQNLNHDAMYWYRQDPGQGLRLIYYSQIVNDFQKGDIAEGYSVSREKKESFPLTVTSAQKNPTAFYLCASSIGQGVAEAFFGQGTRLTVV.

The chain has TRBV7-9 and TRBJ2-7; TRBD2 matches 7 bases. This CDR3 comprises 16 residues. The junction had 9 bases not matched to a gene; V was cut back by 0 bases and J by 4 bases. Germline-derived CDR1 and CDR2 are SEHNR and FQNEAQ (reference sequence). CDR3 sequence: CASSLARGVRAYEQYF. The CDR3, as DNA: TGTGCCAGCAGCTTAGCACGGGGGGTCAGGGCTTACGAGCAGTACTTC.

The CDR3 bases are TGTGCCAGCAGCCAGGAGCGGGGGACGTACAATGAGCAGTTCTTC. Protein product: CASSQERGTYNEQFF. The rearrangement joins TRBV5-4 to TRBJ2-1; 8 bases align to TRBD2. CDR3 length: 15 amino acids. J gave up 4 bases and V 4 bases, and 7 bases lay outside the gene matches. Germline loops: CDR1 SGHNT, CDR2 YYREEE (reference sequence).